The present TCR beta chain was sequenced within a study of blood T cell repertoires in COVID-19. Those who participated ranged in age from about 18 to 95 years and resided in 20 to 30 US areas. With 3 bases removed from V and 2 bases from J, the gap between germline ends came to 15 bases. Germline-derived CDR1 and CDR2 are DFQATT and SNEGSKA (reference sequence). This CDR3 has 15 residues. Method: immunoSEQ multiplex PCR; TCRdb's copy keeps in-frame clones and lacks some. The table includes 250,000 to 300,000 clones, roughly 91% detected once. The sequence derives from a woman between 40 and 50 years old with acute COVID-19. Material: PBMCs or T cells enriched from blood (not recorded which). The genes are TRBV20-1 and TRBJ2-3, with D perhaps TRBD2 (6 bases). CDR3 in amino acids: CSASSTSRTTDTQYF. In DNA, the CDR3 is TGCAGTGCTAGTTCTACTAGCAGAACCACAGATACGCAGTATTTT.